Below, 5 T cell receptor beta chains from the same sample are listed, as sequenced in a study of OX40 agonist ivuxolimab in advanced cancers. Here immunoSEQ multiplex PCR was the method, and the copy in TCRdb shows in-frame clones only, minus some. The sample includes some 48,000 clones, about 88% of them seen just once. Sequences were derived from CD4+ or CD8+ T cells sorted from blood, sampled in a trial of the OX40 agonist ivuxolimab. Receptors originate from an adult with an advanced solid tumor such as melanoma, head and neck, liver or kidney cancer.

The chain uses TRBV5-6 and TRBJ2-1, with TRBD2 matching over 9 bases. The CDR3 loop spans 15 amino acids. The trim removed 3 bases at V and 7 bases at J, leaving 8 bases unmatched. Per the germline V gene, CDR1 is SGHDT and CDR2 is YYEEEE. The CDR3 loop is CASSYRRGGGNEQFF. DNA of the CDR3: TGTGCCAGCAGCTATAGGCGGGGGGGAGGTAATGAGCAGTTCTTC.

The chain links TRBV5-4 to TRBJ2-1, with D tentatively TRBD2 (5 bases). The ends were cut back, 4 bases at V and 4 bases at J, with 12 bases in the middle. The CDR3 runs to 14 residues. Germline CDR1 is SGHNT and CDR2 is YYREEE (reference sequence). CDR3 in DNA: TGTGCCAGCAGCCAACGGACTCTTTACAATGAGCAGTTCTTC. Protein product: CASSQRTLYNEQFF. Filled out from reference TRBV5-4 and TRBJ2-1, the complete variable domain reads ETGVTQSPTHLIKTRGQQVTLRCSSQSGHNTVSWYQQALGQGPQFIFQYYREEENGRGNFPPRFSGLQFPNYSSELNVNALELDDSALYLCASSQRTLYNEQFFGPGTRLTVL.

V usage is TRBV2 and J usage is TRBJ2-1; possibly TRBD1 for D (6 bases). This CDR3 contains 14 residues. V was trimmed by 6 bases and J by 4 bases, leaving 13 bases between them. Per germline, CDR1 SNHLY and CDR2 FYNNEI. The CDR3 loop is CASRPQDSYNEQFF. CDR3 bases: TGTGCCAGCAGACCCCAGGACAGTTACAATGAGCAGTTCTTC. The variable domain in full, completed from reference TRBV2 and TRBJ2-1, reads EPEVTQTPSHQVTQMGQEVILRCVPISNHLYFYWYRQILGQKVEFLVSFYNNEISEKSEIFDDQFSVERPDGSNFTLKIRSTKLEDSAMYFCASRPQDSYNEQFFGPGTRLTVL.

V gene TRBV4-3 combines with J gene TRBJ1-5; TRBD1 matches at 7 bases. V gave up 0 bases and J gave up 5 bases; unmatched junction bases: 4. The CDR3 loop spans 15 amino acids. CDR1 and CDR2 from the germline V gene are LGHNA and YSLEER. In nucleotides, the CDR3 is TGCGCCAGCAGCCAAGAGAACAGGGGAGATCAGCCCCAGCATTTT. Its translation is CASSQENRGDQPQHF.

The V gene is TRBV2, the J gene TRBJ2-7; the D gene is possibly TRBD1 (7 bases). The CDR3 consists of 15 residues. Germline CDR1 and CDR2: SNHLY and FYNNEI. V shed 3 bases and J shed 0 bases, with 12 bases lying between them. The CDR3 reads CASSEEGAASYEQYF. DNA for the CDR3: TGTGCCAGCAGTGAGGAGGGGGCGGCCTCCTACGAGCAGTACTTC. Based on the CDR3 plus reference TRBV2 and TRBJ2-7, the full variable domain is EPEVTQTPSHQVTQMGQEVILRCVPISNHLYFYWYRQILGQKVEFLVSFYNNEISEKSEIFDDQFSVERPDGSNFTLKIRSTKLEDSAMYFCASSEEGAASYEQYFGPGTRLTVT.